The source of this T cell receptor (beta chain) is a study of post-analysis software for immune sequencing data. Looking at the study overall: The disease courses spanned relapsing-remitting, secondary progressive and progressive-relapsing forms of multiple sclerosis. Points from the study as a whole: With F measure, samples from one preparation batch clustered together strongly. In patients, about 5 TRBV segments were more frequent than in controls, with TRBV5-6, TRBV5-1 and TRBV20-1 among them. The study found significantly lower normalized Chao1 diversity in multiple sclerosis patients than in controls.

The germline V gene encodes CDR1 SGHRS and CDR2 YFSETQ. The CDR3 is made up of 16 amino acids. The V segment lost 0 bases and the J segment 4 bases; nucleotides outside the gene matches: 6. Unique molecular identifiers featured in each of the TCR beta cDNA libraries. Hundreds of thousands of cDNA molecules were obtained from about 0.98 to 11 million T cells. Via MiXCR, TCRdb re-called the PCR reads, giving one row per CDR3 protein. The sample includes hundreds of thousands of distinct CDR3 sequences, approximately 30% of them seen just once. In this sample, this clonotype turned up once. The target antigen is unknown.

The chain carries TRBV5-1 and TRBJ1-5; 8 nucleotides line up with TRBD1. The receptor's source is a girl between 5 and 17 years old with multiple sclerosis. The sequenced sample was blood. The CDR3 nucleotides read TGCGCCAGCAGCTTGGGGCCCACAGGGGGAAATCAGCCCCAGCATTTT. It is translated as CASSLGPTGGNQPQHF.